These 25 T cell receptor beta chains were sequenced from one sample in a study of blood T cell repertoires in COVID-19. Profiling relied on immunoSEQ multiplex PCR, and the TCRdb table lists in-frame clones only, not all of them. The profile shows about 130,000 clones, approximately 88% of them singletons. The sequenced sample consisted of peripheral blood. The source is a young woman who had recovered from COVID-19.

This clone was picked up a small number of times. J is TRBJ2-5 and V is TRBV4-1, with D perhaps TRBD1 (6 bases). The length of the CDR3 is 16 residues. The V gene's germline CDR1 is MGHRA and CDR2 YSYEKL. The V and J ends lost 1 base and 0 bases respectively, with 12 bases between them. The CDR3 DNA reads TGCGCCAGCAGCCAAGGGGACAACACGTACCAAGAGACCCAGTACTTC. It translates to CASSQGDNTYQETQYF.

V usage is TRBV19 and J usage is TRBJ1-3; 7 nucleotides align to TRBD1. This CDR3 region has 16 residues. Germline V gene lookup returns CDR1 LNHDA and CDR2 SQIVND (reference sequence). Trimming removed 5 bases from V and 6 bases from J; junction bases left unmatched: 13. This chain's CDR3 is CASSGGGVWDENTIYF. The CDR3 DNA reads TGTGCCAGTAGTGGAGGGGGCGTTTGGGACGAAAACACCATATATTTT. Variable domain in full (rest from reference TRBV19 and TRBJ1-3): DGGITQSPKYLFRKEGQNVTLSCEQNLNHDAMYWYRQDPGQGLRLIYYSQIVNDFQKGDIAEGYSVSREKKESFPLTVTSAQKNPTAFYLCASSGGGVWDENTIYFGEGSWLTVV.

The J gene is TRBJ2-3, the V gene TRBV5-1; 9 bases are shared with TRBD2. The CDR3 has 15 amino acids. Germline trimming cut 4 bases from V and 1 base from J; bases unmatched to any gene: 4. Germline V gene sequence: CDR1 SGHRS, CDR2 YFSETQ. CDR3 residues: CASSARGGGTDTQYF. The CDR3 nucleotides read TGCGCCAGCAGCGCCCGCGGGGGGGGCACAGATACGCAGTATTTT.

This clone has a handful of counts. CDR3 DNA: TGTGCCAGCAGCTTCGAGGGGGCAACAGATACGCAGTATTTT. Protein sequence: CASSFEGATDTQYF. This chain joins TRBV11-3 and TRBJ2-3; 7 bases agree with TRBD1. The V and J ends lost 3 bases and 3 bases, in that order; junction bases with no gene match: 3. The CDR3 has 14 amino acids. Germline V gene sequence: CDR1 SGHNT, CDR2 YENEEA.

The sample holds a few counts of this clone. J is TRBJ2-2 and V is TRBV9; TRBD2 matches at 9 bases. The CDR3 totals 16 residues. The ends lost 3 bases at V and 3 bases at J; junction bases unmatched: 6. CDR1 and CDR2 (germline): SGDLS, YYNGEE. The CDR3 is CASSAKSGGHTGELFF. The CDR3 DNA is TGTGCCAGCAGCGCGAAAAGCGGGGGGCACACCGGGGAGCTGTTTTTT.

This clone has a handful of counts. V gene TRBV7-8 combines with J gene TRBJ2-7, with a weak D call TRBD1 (6 bases). CDR1 and CDR2 from the germline V gene are SGHVS and FQNEAQ. Between the trimmed V and J ends, which lost 7 bases and 2 bases, there was a span of 18 bases. The CDR3 has 15 residues. The CDR3 nucleotides are TGTGCCAGCAACCTGAGGGCAGGGGCTACCTACGAGCAGTACTTC. It codes for CASNLRAGATYEQYF.

The chain joins TRBV6-6 to TRBJ2-7, with 7 bases identical to TRBD1. The trim removed 4 bases at V and 0 bases at J, leaving 3 bases unmatched. CDR1 and CDR2 (germline): MNHNY, SVGAGI (reference sequence). The CDR3 consists of 14 residues. CDR3 in DNA: TGTGCCAGCAGTTCCGGGACAGCCTCCTACGAGCAGTACTTC. Protein sequence: CASSSGTASYEQYF.

This clone was seen only once. V usage is TRBV9 and J usage is TRBJ2-2; 9 positions agree with TRBD2. In germline, CDR1 is SGDLS, CDR2 YYNGEE. Trimming took 0 bases from V and 6 from J; bases not matched to a gene: 3. The CDR3 length is 15 residues. Here the CDR3 reads CASSVGLAGSGELFF. The DNA of the CDR3 is TGTGCCAGCAGCGTAGGTCTAGCGGGGTCCGGGGAGCTGTTTTTT.

This sequence joins TRBV5-1 and TRBJ2-7; tentatively, D is TRBD2 (5 bases). The CDR3 covers 17 residues. Germline CDR1 reads SGHRS; CDR2 reads YFSETQ. V lost 0 bases and J lost 0, with 16 bases in between. CDR3 coding DNA: TGCGCCAGCAGCTTGGCGGGGTCTGGGTTCCTCTCCTACGAGCAGTACTTC. It yields the protein CASSLAGSGFLSYEQYF.

This clone turned up a few times. The rearrangement uses TRBV19 and TRBJ1-1; 9 bases fit TRBD1. The CDR3 spans 13 residues. The germline V gene encodes CDR1 LNHDA and CDR2 SQIVND (reference sequence). Trimming cost V 7 bases and J 7 bases; bases outside gene matches: 7. This CDR3 is CASINRGLDEAFF. The DNA for the CDR3 is TGTGCCAGTATAAACAGGGGGCTGGATGAAGCTTTCTTT.

This clone was detected once. This chain joins TRBV10-3 and TRBJ2-3; D gene ambiguous. Looked up from germline, CDR1 is ENHRY and CDR2 is SYGVKD. Trimming shortened V by 0 bases and J by 2 bases, and 12 bases separated the two germline ends. CDR3 length equals 16 residues. CDR3 sequence: CAISESEPPFTDTQYF. CDR3 nucleotide sequence: TGTGCCATCAGTGAGTCGGAGCCGCCCTTCACAGATACGCAGTATTTT.

The chain joins TRBV20-1 to TRBJ1-2, with 9 bases fitting TRBD1. V shed 6 bases and J 10 bases; nucleotides not matched to a gene: 6. Germline V CDR1 and CDR2: DFQATT, SNEGSKA (reference sequence). The CDR3 is 11 amino acids. In DNA, the CDR3 is TGCAGTGCCCGGGACAGGGAGCCCTACACCTTC. The encoded protein is CSARDREPYTF.

A few counts support this clone. The chain employs TRBV4-1 and TRBJ1-5; 8 bases fit TRBD1. Germline CDR1 and CDR2: MGHRA and YSYEKL. Trimming took 4 bases from V and 8 from J; bases not matched to a gene: 19. This CDR3 region has 18 residues. CDR3 sequence (DNA): TGCGCCAGCAGCCCCAGACAGGGGCTGGTATCCCGAACGAAGCCCCAGCATTTT. Amino acid sequence: CASSPRQGLVSRTKPQHF.

The gene calls are TRBV10-2 and TRBJ2-7, with D tentatively TRBD2 (6 bases). The CDR3 covers 14 residues. V lost 5 bases to trimming and J lost 2 bases, with 13 bases between them. Per the germline V gene, CDR1 is WSHSY and CDR2 is SAAADI. This CDR3 reads CASSRPSDPYEQYF. Here the CDR3 DNA reads TGCGCCAGCAGTAGGCCTAGCGACCCCTACGAGCAGTACTTC.

The V and J genes are TRBV11-1 and TRBJ1-1; D call uncertain. Trimming took 8 bases from V and 3 from J, leaving 13 bases between them. The CDR3 is made up of 13 amino acids. Germline CDR1 reads SGHAT; CDR2 reads FQDESV (reference sequence). As DNA, the CDR3 is TGTGCCAGCCATTCAATGAGAGACACTGAAGCTTTCTTT. As protein: CASHSMRDTEAFF. The full variable domain, in which reference TRBV11-1 and TRBJ1-1 provide the parts outside the CDR3, is EAEVAQSPRYKITEKSQAVAFWCDPISGHATLYWYRQILGQGPELLVQFQDESVVDDSQLPKDRFSAERLKGVDSTLKIQPAELGDSAMYLCASHSMRDTEAFFGQGTRLTVV.

The chain is built from TRBV5-4 and TRBJ2-1; D is unclear. CDR1 SGHNT and CDR2 YYREEE come from the germline V gene (reference sequence). V was clipped by 4 bases and J by 0 bases, with 8 bases between them. The CDR3 is 14 amino acids. The CDR3 nucleotides are TGTGCCAGCAGCCAACGGAGCTCCTACAATGAGCAGTTCTTC. This gives the protein CASSQRSSYNEQFF.

A word on this clone: Other DNA sequences in the same sample also yield this CDR3. The chain joins TRBV19 to TRBJ1-3, with D unclear. CDR1 and CDR2 from the germline V gene are LNHDA and SQIVND (reference sequence). The CDR3 covers 14 residues. V gave up 5 bases and J gave up 0 bases, with 8 bases separating them. DNA for the CDR3: TGTGCCAGTAGTTCTGGAGGCTCTGGAAACACCATATATTTT. Translated: CASSSGGSGNTIYF.

This chain uses TRBV30 with TRBJ2-1; 8 bases are a match to TRBD2. The CDR3 has 13 amino acids. Per the germline V gene, CDR1 is GTSNPN and CDR2 is SVGIG (reference sequence). The V gene end was trimmed by 8 bases and the J gene end by 6 bases; junction bases not matched to a gene: 9. The CDR3 here is CAQDRGGFNEQFF. As DNA, the CDR3 is TGTGCCCAAGATCGCGGGGGGTTCAATGAGCAGTTCTTC.

The chain carries TRBV21-1 and TRBJ2-7; TRBD1, as called in the table, went unchecked against the DNA. TRBV21-1 is an annotated pseudogene. There are 11 residues in the CDR3. CDR3 bases: TGTGCCTTCCCCTACAGGGTTGGGCAGTACTTC. Encoded protein: CAFPYRVGQYF.

V gene TRBV6-1 combines with J gene TRBJ1-1; unclear D gene. The CDR3 consists of 13 residues. V lost 2 bases and J 11 bases, leaving 15 bases between the germline ends. Germline CDR1 is MNHNS and CDR2 is SASEGT. CDR3 DNA: TGTGCCAGCAGTGAAAACCTTGTTGGAGGGGCTTTCTTT. This sequence encodes CASSENLVGGAFF.

The chain uses TRBV5-1 and TRBJ1-1; D remains ambiguous. Germline V lookup: CDR1 SGHRS, CDR2 YFSETQ. The CDR3 runs to 14 residues. V lost 5 bases to trimming and J lost 0 bases, with 11 bases between them. In nucleotides, the CDR3 is TGCGCCAGCAGAGTCGGAGATTTGAACACTGAAGCTTTCTTT. Translation gives CASRVGDLNTEAFF.

This clone was seen many times. J is TRBJ2-5 and V is TRBV5-1; a weak D match, TRBD2 (6 bases). The germline CDR1 and CDR2 sequences are SGHRS and YFSETQ. Trimming took 4 bases from V and 3 from J, leaving 13 bases between them. The CDR3 runs to 14 residues. The CDR3 loop reads CASSKAGGEETQYF. The CDR3 DNA reads as TGCGCCAGCAGCAAAGCTGGAGGGGAAGAGACCCAGTACTTC.

The rearrangement joins TRBV6-5 to TRBJ2-1; 9 bases map to TRBD2. The CDR3 runs 14 residues. V shed 7 bases and J 7 bases; nucleotides not matched to a gene: 8. Germline values: CDR1 MNHEY, CDR2 SVGAGI. CDR3 DNA: TGTGCCAGCATCCTTGGCGGGAGGGCGAATGAGCAGTTCTTC. It translates to CASILGGRANEQFF.

The chain has TRBV6-1 and TRBJ2-6, with D maybe TRBD1 (6 bases). The CDR3 totals 16 residues. Per germline, CDR1 MNHNS and CDR2 SASEGT. V was pared by 4 bases and J by 4 bases, with 14 bases between. In nucleotides, the CDR3 is TGTGCCAGCAGTGGCCCTTGGGGGCCGGGGGCCAACGTCCTGACTTTC. Its translation is CASSGPWGPGANVLTF.

The J gene is TRBJ1-2, the V gene TRBV7-9, with 7 positions matching TRBD1. The CDR3 loop spans 14 amino acids. Per the germline V gene, CDR1 is SEHNR and CDR2 is FQNEAQ (reference sequence). V gave up 4 bases and J gave up 6 bases; unmatched junction bases: 8. This chain's CDR3 is CASSYHRGWDGYTF. As DNA, the CDR3 is TGTGCCAGCAGCTATCACAGGGGATGGGATGGCTACACCTTC.